This entry features one TCR beta chain sequence. This clonotype turned up a few times. The antigen it recognizes is unknown. Base qualities are missing; no much larger clone stands one base away. This specimen belongs to a study of T cells after yellow fever vaccination (dated by TCRdb to between 2019 and 2020). The study in broad terms: The SMART-Seq v4 Ultra Low Input RNA kit was used to prepare libraries from fractions with low cell numbers. To follow T-cell clones before and after both primary and booster YFV17D yellow fever vaccination, bulk TCR alpha and beta repertoires underwent longitudinal sequencing. Two healthy male donors made up the cohort, one aged 18 to 30 years and the other aged 30 to 39 years. Blood was drawn at multiple timepoints before and after primary and secondary immunization, with bulk PBMC replicates and cell subsets isolated. General study outcomes and caveats: Compared with the primary T-cell response, the secondary T-cell response was weaker but faster, peaking on day 5 rather than day 15. A small share of clonotypes was detected in both CD4 and CD8 compartments, with the overlap likely arising from convergent recombination. Most clones expanded after primary vaccination were re-detected after the booster (about 95% of CD4 and 88% of CD8), suggesting broad memory maintenance. Because abundant contaminating clonotypes from the bulk population could be contained in FACS-sorted repertoires, computational filtering was required. Because the study included only a couple of donors, the extent to which the findings can be generalized is limited.

TCRdb names Illumina NovaSeq 6000 as the instrument used. Synthesis of TCR cDNA relied on 5'RACE template switching, a step that introduced a universal primer site along with unique molecular identifiers. Priming of cDNA synthesis was performed from both the TCR alpha and TCR beta constant segments. Libraries were amplified in two PCR steps, with sample barcodes and sequencing adapters added in the second step. Sequencing of the libraries was done on either Illumina HiSeq 2500 (2x100 bp) or NovaSeq (2x150 bp). Per the source publication's procedure: Demultiplexing of reads and collapsing into UMI consensus sequences were performed with MIGEC, and V(D)J alignment was carried out with MiXCR. Vaccine-responding clonotypes were identified with edgeR using replicate PBMC samples, with FDR below 0.01 and a log2 fold change above 5 up to day 15 being required. CD4 or CD8 identity was assigned to each bulk clonotype according to whether the clonotype was present at higher abundance in the sequenced CD4 repertoire or the sequenced CD8 repertoire. Using fastp at Q25 and MiXCR, TCRdb reprocessed the public reads and kept productive beta chains. All rows with the same CDR3 protein become a single entry with the most common DNA and genes. These V and J calls are TCRdb output, not the study's own analysis. The sample yields 300,000 to 400,000 distinct CDR3 sequences; around 13% were counted once. The ten most abundant clones make up 2.5% to 4% of the sample.

The CDR3 spans 15 residues, from the cysteine through the phenylalanine. Just CDR3 DNA is preserved here, 45 bases in frame from base 1. The treatment or condition label here, explained by the study, means: live attenuated yellow fever vaccine strain. A standard Ficoll-Paque protocol was used to isolate PBMCs from peripheral blood. Dynabeads CD4 and CD8 positive selection kits were used to isolate CD4 and CD8 T-cell fractions. TriZol was used to extract RNA from bulk PBMCs, CD4 and CD8 fractions, and dextramer-positive and dextramer-negative fractions. The rearranged segments are TRBV21-1 and TRBJ2-7; the listed D gene, TRBD2, was not tested against the DNA. TRBV21-1 is noted as a pseudogene. This specimen consisted of CD4+ T cells sorted from PBMCs, obtained 15 days after the yellow fever booster vaccination. The TCR was taken from a man aged 18 to 35 who received the YFV17D yellow fever vaccine. CDR3 reads: CASSLQTRWGYEQYF. Here is the DNA: TGTGCCAGCAGCCTTCAGACTAGGTGGGGCTACGAGCAGTACTTC.